Shown below are 28 T cell receptor beta chains from a single sample sequenced in a study of cytomegalovirus exposure and HLA in healthy donors. The PCR ran on 60 Vbeta and 13 Jbeta primers. Clones were sequenced by immunoSEQ multiplex PCR, and TCRdb holds only the in-frame ones, with some missing. The table includes a few hundred thousand clones, about 93% detected once. Sequencing was carried out using PBMCs. Every receptor here comes from a girl aged 2 to 10 in good health and CMV-seronegative.

To note about this clone: At one end, the junction sequence differs from germline, possibly due to a read error. CDR3 DNA: TGTGCTAGCAGCTTAGCGCCCTACTCTCTGGAGACCCAGTACTTC. It specifies CASSLAPYSLETQYF. This chain connects TRBV7-7 to TRBJ2-5; D possibly corresponds to TRBD2 (5 bases). Germline values: CDR1 SSHAT, CDR2 FNYEAQ (reference sequence). The CDR3 spans 15 residues.

The CDR3 DNA follows: TGTGCCTGGAATCTGGGGGGTAGTTCCTACAATGAGCAGTTCTTC. Protein sequence: CAWNLGGSSYNEQFF. V gene TRBV30 combines with J gene TRBJ2-1; the D gene is possibly TRBD2 (6 bases). V was pared by 4 bases and J by 1 base, with 14 bases between. The CDR3 loop spans 15 amino acids. The germline gives CDR1 GTSNPN, CDR2 SVGIG (reference sequence).

This sequence joins TRBV27 and TRBJ1-4; maybe TRBD1 (6 bases). Per germline, CDR1 MNHEY and CDR2 SMNVEV (reference sequence). V lost 2 bases and J lost 7, with 17 bases in between. The CDR3 runs to 16 residues. This CDR3 is CASSLRGGIEPEKLFF. The DNA of the CDR3 is TGTGCCAGCAGTTTAAGGGGGGGGATAGAGCCTGAAAAACTGTTTTTT.

The chain employs TRBV7-6 and TRBJ1-4, with D possibly TRBD1 on 6 matching bases. V gave up 3 bases and J gave up 8 bases, with 13 bases separating them. Germline V gene lookup returns CDR1 SGHVS and CDR2 FNYEAQ. This CDR3 has 14 amino acids. CDR3 residues: CASSFGGAGEKLFF. The CDR3 coding sequence is TGTGCCAGCAGCTTTGGGGGCGCAGGGGAAAAACTGTTTTTT.

This rearrangement joins TRBV9 to TRBJ2-7; maybe TRBD2 (6 bases). V was clipped by 3 bases and J by 3 bases, with 13 bases between them. CDR1 and CDR2 from the germline V gene are SGDLS and YYNGEE. This CDR3 is built from 14 residues. Written as DNA, the CDR3 is TGTGCCAGCAGCGCGGGACTCATAGGCTACGAGCAGTACTTC. Protein product: CASSAGLIGYEQYF.

This chain joins TRBV6-5 and TRBJ2-5, with a tentative D call TRBD1 (6 bases). The CDR3 sequence is 11 residues long. CDR1 MNHEY and CDR2 SVGAGI come from the germline V gene. V shed 5 bases and J shed 7 bases, with 8 bases lying between them. Here the CDR3 DNA reads TGTGCCAGCAGTGAAGGGGGGACCCAGTACTTC. This sequence encodes CASSEGGTQYF.

This clone was detected once. The genes are TRBV7-9 and TRBJ2-3; 8 bases agree with TRBD2. Trimming took 4 bases from V and 3 from J; bases not matched to a gene: 6. Per germline, CDR1 SEHNR and CDR2 FQNEAQ (reference sequence). This CDR3 has 15 residues. The CDR3: CASSSGGGVTDTQYF. CDR3 in DNA: TGTGCCAGCAGCTCGGGGGGGGGCGTGACAGATACGCAGTATTTT.

The chain employs TRBV2 and TRBJ2-3; TRBD2 might be the D (5 bases). V dropped 7 bases and J dropped 3 bases, with 20 bases sitting between them. The CDR3 is made up of 16 amino acids. Germline V gene lookup returns CDR1 SNHLY and CDR2 FYNNEI. The DNA of the CDR3 is TGTGCCAGCAATAAAGCCGGGATAAAGTTGACAGATACGCAGTATTTT. Translating gives CASNKAGIKLTDTQYF.

This rearrangement joins TRBV7-6 to TRBJ1-3; 8 bases match TRBD1. J was trimmed by 3 bases and V by 1 base; bases with no gene match: 5. This CDR3 region has 16 residues. Germline V gives CDR1 SGHVS, CDR2 FNYEAQ. Written as DNA, the CDR3 is TGTGCCAGCAGCTTAGGCCCAGGGGGCTATGGAAACACCATATATTTT. Translated: CASSLGPGGYGNTIYF.

The CDR3 nucleotides read TGTGCCAGCAGTAACAGGGGGCCGGGCAATCAGCCCCAGCATTTT. Protein: CASSNRGPGNQPQHF. This rearrangement joins TRBV6-5 to TRBJ1-5; 9 bases align to TRBD1. V lost 5 bases and J lost 2; bases outside the gene matches: 4. Germline values: CDR1 MNHEY, CDR2 SVGAGI. This CDR3 is built from 15 residues.

The chain has TRBV27 and TRBJ2-7; TRBD1 is a possible D gene (6 bases). This CDR3 has 15 residues. Trimming took 1 base from V and 0 from J, leaving 10 bases between them. CDR1 and CDR2 (germline): MNHEY, SMNVEV (reference sequence). In nucleotides, the CDR3 is TGTGCCAGCAGTTTATTAACAGGGAACTCCTACGAGCAGTACTTC. This codes for CASSLLTGNSYEQYF.

The V and J genes are TRBV5-1 and TRBJ2-5, with D hard to call. CDR3 length equals 10 residues. The V end was cut by 4 bases, the J end by 11 bases, with 9 bases between. Germline V lookup: CDR1 SGHRS, CDR2 YFSETQ. The CDR3 loop reads CASSTNEQYF. CDR3 sequence (DNA): TGCGCCAGCAGCACCAATGAGCAGTACTTC.

This rearrangement joins TRBV15 to TRBJ1-4; D might be TRBD1 (5 bases). This CDR3 spans 15 amino acids. Germline V lookup: CDR1 LNHNV, CDR2 YYDKDF (reference sequence). V was cut by 8 bases and J by 0 bases, with 13 bases left in between. The CDR3 coding sequence is TGTGCCACCCGGCCCCAGGGTGCAACTAATGAAAAACTGTTTTTT. This translates into CATRPQGATNEKLFF.

This chain joins TRBV7-2 and TRBJ2-1; a possible D gene is TRBD1 (6 bases). Germline CDR1 and CDR2: SGHTA and FQGNSA. Trimming took off 7 bases at V and 4 bases at J, with 14 bases between the two ends. This CDR3 is 14 amino acids long. CDR3 residues: CASNPDRFYNEQFF. Here the CDR3 DNA reads TGTGCCAGCAACCCGGACAGATTTTACAATGAGCAGTTCTTC. Drawing the rest from reference TRBV7-2 and TRBJ2-1, the complete variable domain is GAGVSQSPSNKVTEKGKDVELRCDPISGHTALYWYRQSLGQGLEFLIYFQGNSAPDKSGLPSDRFSAERTGGSVSTLTIQRTQQEDSAVYLCASNPDRFYNEQFFGPGTRLTVL.

The chain joins TRBV13 to TRBJ2-5; 8 nucleotides line up with TRBD2. The CDR3 is 15 amino acids. With 0 bases clipped from V and 3 bases from J, the junction kept 3 bases outside the gene matches. Germline V gene sequence: CDR1 PRHDT, CDR2 FYEKMQ (reference sequence). CDR3 DNA: TGTGCCAGCAGCTTAGGAGCGGGAGCGAAAGAGACCCAGTACTTC. Translated: CASSLGAGAKETQYF.

This chain links TRBV7-8 with TRBJ2-1, with a tentative D call TRBD1 (8 bases). The CDR3 has 17 amino acids. V was cut by 5 bases and J by 5 bases, with 22 bases left in between. Germline CDR1 is SGHVS and CDR2 is FQNEAQ. Written as DNA, the CDR3 is TGTGCCAGCAGCCCCGGACAGGGCACTAGCGCGAACAATGAGCAGTTCTTC. Translation gives CASSPGQGTSANNEQFF.

The V gene is TRBV6-6, the J gene TRBJ1-1, with TRBD1 matching over 7 bases. Germline lookup yields CDR1 MNHNY and CDR2 SVGAGI (reference sequence). This CDR3 has 12 amino acids. V trimming: 4 bases; J trimming: 8 bases; junction bases outside the gene matches: 4. The CDR3 loop reads CASSSTTGEAFF. For the CDR3, the DNA is TGTGCCAGCAGTTCAACGACAGGGGAAGCTTTCTTT.

This chain joins TRBV5-5 and TRBJ1-5; D unresolved. This CDR3 region has 15 residues. Germline CDR1 and CDR2: SGHKS and YYEKEE (reference sequence). Trimming removed 2 bases at V and 2 bases at J, with 11 bases between. The DNA for the CDR3 is TGTGCCAGCAGCTTCGGACTCGAGGGCAATCAGCCCCAGCATTTT. Encoded protein: CASSFGLEGNQPQHF.

The gene calls are TRBV5-6 and TRBJ2-2, with 9 nucleotides matching TRBD1. V gave up 3 bases and J gave up 2 bases; unmatched junction bases: 2. The CDR3 is 15 residues long. Per the germline V gene, CDR1 is SGHDT and CDR2 is YYEEEE. CDR3 loop: CASSSDRGNTGELFF. The CDR3 coding sequence is TGTGCCAGCAGCTCGGACAGGGGAAACACCGGGGAGCTGTTTTTT.

The J gene is TRBJ2-1, the V gene TRBV7-9; a weak D match, TRBD1 (6 bases). Between the trimmed V and J ends, which lost 4 bases and 13 bases, there was a span of 17 bases. Germline V lookup: CDR1 SEHNR, CDR2 FQNEAQ (reference sequence). The CDR3 totals 13 residues. CDR3 DNA: TGTGCCAGCAGCTCTCCGGGACACGGGATTCAGTTCTTC. Its translation is CASSSPGHGIQFF.

CDR3 in DNA: TGTGCCAGCAGTTACAGCGAGCAGGGCCATGAGACCCAGTACTTC. This sequence encodes CASSYSEQGHETQYF. The rearrangement uses TRBV6-5 and TRBJ2-5; tentative D call: TRBD1 (5 bases). V shed 2 bases and J shed 5 bases, with 15 bases lying between them. CDR1 is MNHEY and CDR2 is SVGAGI in the germline V gene. This CDR3 has 15 amino acids.

This clone was detected only once. This chain joins TRBV10-3 and TRBJ2-2; 9 bases match TRBD2. The V and J ends lost 3 bases and 7 bases, in that order; junction bases with no gene match: 6. CDR1 is ENHRY and CDR2 is SYGVKD in the germline V gene. This CDR3 is 15 amino acids long. In DNA form, the CDR3 reads TGTGCCATCAGTGATGGGCGGGGGGGCAGCGGGGAGCTGTTTTTT. Translating gives CAISDGRGGSGELFF.

The V gene is TRBV19, the J gene TRBJ2-7; 11 bases agree with TRBD2. The CDR3 contains 15 residues. The J segment lost 2 bases and the V segment lost 2 bases, leaving 2 bases of the junction unmatched. Germline CDR1 is LNHDA and CDR2 is SQIVND (reference sequence). CDR3 sequence (DNA): TGTGCCAGTAGTATAATAGCGGGGGGGCCCTACGAGCAGTACTTC. Protein: CASSIIAGGPYEQYF.

This sequence joins TRBV14 and TRBJ1-2; D is perhaps TRBD1 (5 bases). Trimming cost V 0 bases and J 4 bases, with 9 bases left between them. The CDR3 is 14 amino acids. The germline CDR1 and CDR2 sequences are SGHDN and FVKESK. The CDR3 region has the DNA TGTGCCAGCAGCCAAGAAGGACATCCCTATGGCTACACCTTC. Amino acids: CASSQEGHPYGYTF.

This clone was recorded only once. The gene calls are TRBV5-8 and TRBJ2-7; 7 nucleotides align to TRBD2. V was pared by 5 bases and J by 6 bases, with 8 bases of the junction left unmatched. This CDR3 is 13 amino acids long. Germline values: CDR1 SGHTS, CDR2 YDEGEE. CDR3 in amino acids: CASSSLPSGEQYF. The CDR3 DNA is TGTGCCAGCAGTTCCCTCCCTAGCGGCGAGCAGTACTTC.

This chain connects TRBV18 to TRBJ2-7; D unresolved. The V end was cut by 4 bases, the J end by 3 bases, with 16 bases between. Germline-derived CDR1 and CDR2 are KGHSH and LQKENI. The CDR3 is made up of 15 amino acids. In DNA, the CDR3 is TGTGCCAGCTCACGGTGGTACAGCATTAACTACGAGCAGTACTTC. Protein product: CASSRWYSINYEQYF.

The chain has TRBV30 and TRBJ1-3; D unclear. Germline V gene data show CDR1 as GTSNPN and CDR2 as SVGIG (reference sequence). The CDR3 is made up of 13 amino acids. The V and J ends lost 5 bases and 0 bases respectively, with 8 bases between them. The CDR3 nucleotides read TGTGCCTGGGCGATGAGCTCTGGAAACACCATATATTTT. Its protein is CAWAMSSGNTIYF. The full variable domain, in which reference TRBV30 and TRBJ1-3 provide the parts outside the CDR3, is SQTIHQWPATLVQPVGSPLSLECTVEGTSNPNLYWYRQAAGRGLQLLFYSVGIGQISSEVPQNLSASRPQDRQFILSSKKLLLSDSGFYLCAWAMSSGNTIYFGEGSWLTVV.

This chain uses TRBV11-2 with TRBJ2-7; D is uncertain. The CDR3 length is 14 residues. V lost 5 bases, J lost 3 bases, and 14 bases lay in between. Germline CDR1 is SGHAT and CDR2 is FQNNGV. The CDR3 is CASSPEEAIYEQYF. For the CDR3, the DNA is TGTGCCAGCAGCCCCGAAGAAGCTATCTACGAGCAGTACTTC.